The T cell receptor (beta chain) described here comes from a study of T cell changes during pregnancy in multiple sclerosis. The CDR3 spans 13 residues. Between the trimmed V and J ends, which lost 6 bases and 5 bases, there was a span of 11 bases. CDR1 is MDHEN and CDR2 is SYDVKM in the germline V gene. Measured with immunoSEQ multiplex PCR; TCRdb has only the in-frame clones, and not every one. Of 90,000 or so clones in the sample, roughly nine tenths were seen once. The sample here was PBMCs, taken in the first trimester of pregnancy. This receptor was obtained from a female donor in good health, serving as a control in a pregnancy study. Some clones in this sample may be carry-over from other donors' samples. The rearrangement joins TRBV28 to TRBJ1-5; D remains ambiguous. Here the CDR3 DNA reads TGTGCCAGCAGCCCAGACACCTATCAGCCCCAGCATTTT. It is translated as CASSPDTYQPQHF.